Following are 13 T cell receptor beta chains from one sample sequenced in a study of blood T cell repertoires in COVID-19. Using immunoSEQ multiplex PCR, the repertoire was profiled, and TCRdb retains in-frame clones only, with some absent. The table lists about 150,000 clones, over 75% of them singletons, with 6% to 8.5% in the top ten. Sequences were obtained from PBMCs or T cells enriched from blood (not recorded which). These receptors all stem from a woman aged 50 to 60 who had recovered from COVID-19.

The chain recombines TRBV6-5 with TRBJ1-1; D is unresolved. The V end was cut by 0 bases, the J end by 1 base, with 6 bases between. Germline V gene sequence: CDR1 MNHEY, CDR2 SVGAGI. The CDR3 runs 14 residues. The DNA of the CDR3 is TGTGCCAGCAGTTACTCGAACAGGAACACTGAAGCTTTCTTT. This sequence encodes CASSYSNRNTEAFF.

This chain links TRBV6-5 with TRBJ1-2, with a possible D match to TRBD1 (5 bases). Trimming pared 2 bases from V and 4 bases from J, leaving 11 bases between. The length of the CDR3 is 14 residues. Germline V gene sequence: CDR1 MNHEY, CDR2 SVGAGI. The CDR3 protein is CASSYRQGLYGYTF. The CDR3 DNA reads TGTGCCAGCAGTTACCGCCAGGGTCTCTATGGCTACACCTTC.

This clone was observed at least ten times. The CDR3 is CASSLARVGYGYTF. In nucleotides, the CDR3 is TGTGCCAGCAGCTTAGCCAGGGTAGGGTATGGCTACACCTTC. The gene calls are TRBV7-8 and TRBJ1-2; possibly TRBD1 for D (5 bases). V shed 0 bases and J shed 5 bases, with 10 bases lying between them. This CDR3 is 14 amino acids long. The germline CDR1 and CDR2 sequences are SGHVS and FQNEAQ. Full variable domain (missing parts from reference TRBV7-8 and TRBJ1-2): GAGVSQSPRYKVAKRGQDVALRCDPISGHVSLFWYQQALGQGPEFLTYFQNEAQLDKSGLPSDRFFAERPEGSVSTLKIQRTQQEDSAVYLCASSLARVGYGYTFGSGTRLTVV.

The chain joins TRBV5-8 to TRBJ2-5; 9 nucleotides agree with TRBD1. CDR1 is SGHTS, CDR2 YDEGEE, per germline. The CDR3 loop spans 15 amino acids. The junction had 7 bases not matched to a gene; V was cut back by 3 bases and J by 4 bases. The DNA of the CDR3 is TGTGCCAGCAGCTCCGGGACAGGGTATGGAGAGACCCAGTACTTC. This sequence encodes CASSSGTGYGETQYF.

The chain has TRBV3-1 (or the pseudogene TRBV3-2) and TRBJ2-2; D is perhaps TRBD2 (5 bases). The V and J ends lost 1 base and 5 bases respectively, with 8 bases between them. CDR1 LGHDT and CDR2 YNNKEL come from the germline V gene (reference sequence). This CDR3 spans 14 amino acids. CDR3 nucleotide sequence: TGTGCCAGCAGCCAAGGGAGAGGGACCGGGGAGCTGTTTTTT. Its translation: CASSQGRGTGELFF.

The chain employs TRBV9 and TRBJ2-7, with 7 bases fitting TRBD2. CDR3 length equals 13 residues. The ends lost 7 bases at V and 7 bases at J; junction bases unmatched: 11. Germline CDR1 reads SGDLS; CDR2 reads YYNGEE. CDR3 nucleotide sequence: TGTGCCAGCGCGCCCAGCGGGGCCGGGGAGCAGTACTTC. Its protein is CASAPSGAGEQYF. Looking up the rest from reference TRBV9 and TRBJ2-7 gives the full variable domain: DSGVTQTPKHLITATGQRVTLRCSPRSGDLSVYWYQQSLDQGLQFLIQYYNGEERAKGNILERFSAQQFPDLHSELNLSSLELGDSALYFCASAPSGAGEQYFGPGTRLTVT.

This clone came up a few times. The chain couples TRBV25-1 to TRBJ1-2; 8 bases align to TRBD1. This CDR3 contains 14 residues. With 7 bases clipped from V and 1 base from J, the junction kept 5 bases outside the gene matches. CDR1 and CDR2 (germline): MGHDK, SYGVNS. In DNA form, the CDR3 reads TGTGCCAGCAAACCAGGGGGCGATAACTATGGCTACACCTTC. It translates to CASKPGGDNYGYTF.

The CDR3 reads CASSQETGQGQNEQFF. CDR3 bases: TGTGCCAGCAGCCAAGAAACGGGACAGGGACAGAATGAGCAGTTCTTC. This chain uses TRBV4-2 with TRBJ2-1, with 9 bases that match TRBD1. The CDR3 is 16 amino acids. CDR1 LGHNA and CDR2 YNFKEQ come from the germline V gene. V gave up 0 bases and J gave up 7 bases; unmatched junction bases: 7.

The chain is built from TRBV18 and TRBJ2-1; TRBD1 aligns across 8 bases. Germline V lookup: CDR1 KGHSH, CDR2 LQKENI. The CDR3 loop spans 14 amino acids. J was trimmed by 3 bases and V by 6 bases; bases with no gene match: 4. The CDR3 DNA reads as TGTGCCAGCTCGCGGACAGGGATCTACAATGAGCAGTTCTTC. As protein: CASSRTGIYNEQFF. Drawing the rest from reference TRBV18 and TRBJ2-1, the complete variable domain is NAGVMQNPRHLVRRRGQEARLRCSPMKGHSHVYWYRQLPEEGLKFMVYLQKENIIDESGMPKERFSAEFPKEGPSILRIQQVVRGDSAAYFCASSRTGIYNEQFFGPGTRLTVL.

This chain connects TRBV6-4 to TRBJ2-1; weak D call: TRBD1 (5 bases). The germline gives CDR1 MRHNA, CDR2 SNTAGT. This CDR3 is 15 amino acids long. V lost 0 bases and J 2 bases, leaving 8 bases between the germline ends. CDR3: CASSDSGDTYNEQFF. The CDR3 region has the DNA TGTGCCAGCAGTGACTCAGGGGATACCTACAATGAGCAGTTCTTC.

The chain combines TRBV7-2 with TRBJ2-4; tentatively, D is TRBD1 (5 bases). The germline V gene encodes CDR1 SGHTA and CDR2 FQGNSA. The CDR3 spans 14 residues. V was cut by 1 base and J by 6 bases, with 10 bases left in between. The CDR3 reads CASSLVAGLNIQYF. In DNA form, the CDR3 reads TGTGCCAGCAGCTTAGTCGCAGGGTTAAACATTCAGTACTTC.

V gene TRBV27 combines with J gene TRBJ1-1; a possible D gene is TRBD1 (5 bases). The CDR3 covers 15 residues. Trimming shortened V by 3 bases and J by 1 base, and 12 bases separated the two germline ends. Germline V lookup: CDR1 MNHEY, CDR2 SMNVEV (reference sequence). Here the CDR3 reads CASSFRGLGNTEAFF. The DNA of the CDR3 is TGTGCCAGCAGTTTCCGGGGACTCGGGAACACTGAAGCTTTCTTT.

V and J are TRBV6-2 or TRBV6-3 and TRBJ2-2, with D possibly TRBD1 on 6 matching bases. Trimming stripped 4 bases from V and 4 bases from J, with 13 bases between. The CDR3 extends over 15 amino acids. Germline V lookup: CDR1 MNHEY, CDR2 SVGEGT. As DNA, the CDR3 is TGTGCCAGCAGTTTAACGAGGGGGACCACCGGGGAGCTGTTTTTT. This codes for CASSLTRGTTGELFF.